The present T cell receptor (beta chain) was sequenced within a study of cytomegalovirus exposure and HLA in healthy donors (dated by TCRdb to the late 2010s). Turning to the overall study: An earlier analysis of fewer than 750 of the donors reported about 300 Gb of sequence data and around 120 million unique TCR beta sequences obtained from approximately 180 million T cells. An early release covering some 640 HLA-typed donors comprised approximately 290 gigabases of sequencing data and roughly 85 million unique TCR sequences. The genetic ancestry cluster associated with self-reported Caucasian donors included approximately 85% of the 398 genotyped donors. The aim of the study was to test whether cataloging public T cell receptors could identify signatures of past pathogen exposure. The study used immunosequencing to profile the T cell repertoires of approximately 690 subjects and linked those repertoires to cytomegalovirus serostatus. Besides the first cohort of approximately 710 subjects, a separate validation cohort made up of 120 different subjects was used. High-throughput TCR immunosequencing, statistical association of individual TCRs with disease status, and machine learning were combined to predict cytomegalovirus infection status. To study patterns of TCR occurrence, a later analysis re-analyzed previously published TCR beta repertoires from around 670 donors and added high-resolution HLA genotyping. In the later analysis, no new phenotypic data were used to find candidate immune exposures; instead, reliance was placed on TCR beta sequences and their occurrence across donors. An earlier analysis of around 540 of the donors applied high-throughput TCR beta sequencing to assess whether each TCR beta V gene segment acted as functional or pseudogenic. Donor age, sex, ethnicity and CMV serostatus were compiled together with the repertoire data. In a later genetic analysis, genome-wide SNP genotypes for 398 of the 666 donors were used, and that subset was treated as a discovery cohort. Every repertoire in the discovery cohort had been generated on one and the same sequencing platform. HLA typing covered class I and class II loci at four-digit resolution. The number of donors typed differed by locus, with 629-630 for A, B, C, DRB1 and DQB1, 522 for DQA1, under 610 for DPA1, and under 490 for DPB1. Because of strong linkage in the cohort, five DR-DQ haplotypes were treated as single units for association and clustering. Across 398 genotyped donors of the cohort, an average of roughly 250,000 unique TCR beta nucleotide sequences per donor were sequenced, and around 19% of those sequences were non-productive.

Study-level results and caveats: Linkage disequilibrium might explain the correlated functional status among segregating V segments, but an unknown experimental factor could not be ruled out. Some IMGT-functional V segments, including TRBV6-2 and TRBV6-3, could not be told apart with the 87-base-pair reads, so those segments were excluded. Compared with the roughly 600-donor mean, donors in an Asian-associated ancestry cluster had fewer N-insertions in productive TCRs, according to a later genetic analysis. When HLA alleles, especially DR and DQ, strongly co-occurred, attributing TCR associations to individual alleles was difficult. In a later genetic analysis, a missense DCLRE1C variant was associated with V-gene and J-gene trimming of TCR beta chains, and the association was replicated in an independent cohort. The earlier analysis of some 560 of the donors excluded approximately 17 rarely observed V segments, including chromosome 9 orphons, because counts were too low. In a later analysis, HLA-associated TCR beta chains showed more clonal expansion and lower generation probabilities than non-associated chains that were equally common. Roughly uniform sequencing depth across donors was assumed in presence/absence analyses, although this assumption may not hold. In an earlier analysis of 587 of the donors, most TCR beta V segments appeared in productive rearrangements about 87% or about 30% of the time, broadly matching IMGT annotations. Because HLA typing was unavailable for some donors at each locus, only the typed subset was used in association tests. The only immune exposure information available for the cohort was CMV serostatus. According to the authors, the approach could potentially be generalized to other disease states and immunological phenotypes. Specific HLA alleles were associated with over 15,000 TCR beta sequences at a false discovery rate of 0.05 in a later analysis. A further reported finding was that TCR beta sequences accurately predicted the HLA-A and HLA-B alleles for most subjects in the first cohort. While some public TCRs were present in many individuals, most TCR sequences turned up only very rarely across donors. In a later analysis, most CMV-associated TCR beta chains were found to appear HLA-restricted, with HLA associations seemingly driven largely by CMV exposure. In vitro tests confirmed that three of the cytomegalovirus-associated TCR beta chains recognize cytomegalovirus antigens. In this cohort, only TCR beta chains were sequenced, and detectable features were limited by the absence of alpha or paired-chain data. Several of the top co-occurrence clusters appeared to be linked to parvovirus B19, influenza, CMV and Epstein-Barr virus, according to a later analysis. Cytomegalovirus status was reported to be diagnosed by the classifier with high specificity and sensitivity in both the original and validation cohorts. A cluster of highly shared sequence variants was judged likely to be a technical artifact of the sequencing pipeline. In the study, 150 to 200 TCR beta chains were listed as associated with cytomegalovirus. According to a later analysis, TCR association rates differed among HLA loci, with DRB1 alleles showing the most associated TCRs and HLA-C alleles showing the fewest.

The cohort consisted of some 730 healthy bone marrow donors. Cohort members were all nominally healthy when sampled, although unrecorded immune exposures were likely present. The donor was CMV seropositive and was included in the group of approximately 310 seropositive cohort members. Each donor provided a peripheral blood sample, and peripheral blood mononuclear cells were used for TCR beta sequencing. Genomic DNA extraction from the blood cell samples was performed with the Qiagen DNeasy Blood Extraction Kit. Details on this clone: There is no known antigen for this receptor. Base qualities are not recorded, but no much larger clone differs from it by a single base.

Preparation of the library involved the immunoSEQ multiplex PCR assay. A mixture of 60 forward primers for TCR Vbeta segments and 13 reverse primers for TCR Jbeta segments was used in the multiplex PCR. A multiplex PCR assay on genomic DNA amplified the CDR3 region of rearranged TCR beta genes. On the Illumina HiSeq System, the amplified TCR beta libraries were sequenced as 87-base-pair reads. Concerning the study's data processing: A later analysis counted 65 million to 90 million unique TCR beta chains across the 650 to 800 repertoires, and 9.5 million to 11 million of these chains were shared by at least two donors. To remove PCR and sequencing errors, raw reads were error-corrected and collapsed into unique sequences using a nearest-neighbor algorithm that merged closely related sequences. V, D and J gene segments were assigned by aligning CDR3 sequences to IMGT reference sequences. For a sequence to be retained, at least a six-nucleotide match to both a V gene segment and a J gene segment was required. A rearrangement counted as productive if the CDR3 had no stop codons and remained in frame with V and J, and every other rearrangement counted as non-productive. Following IMGT convention, CDR3 was defined as the stretch from the second conserved V-encoded cysteine to the conserved J-encoded phenylalanine. Sequences without an unambiguous match to a single V gene segment were excluded from the earlier analysis of about 640 of the donors. An earlier analysis of fewer than 750 of the donors classified V segments as functional when productive rearrangements were above 56.7% and as segregating when the standard deviation between donors was above 5%. A statistical classification framework was developed to diagnose cytomegalovirus status using the catalog of TCR beta chain sequences. In a later analysis, V and J genes were assigned by comparing TCR nucleotide sequences against IMGT/GENE-DB human TR gene sequences. Using the TCRdist pipeline, a later analysis assigned CDR3 sequences along with most-parsimonious VDJ recombination scenarios. A later analysis defined each TCR beta chain by its CDR3 amino acid sequence plus V-gene family, and excluded reads lacking a unique V-gene family. In a later analysis, a few hundred highly shared, low-generation-probability nucleotide sequences were removed to address suspected cross-contamination and a sequencing artifact. In a later analysis, a clonal expansion index was calculated for each public chain from normalized within-repertoire ranks of inferred template counts. Generation probabilities in a later analysis came from a VDJ recombination model fitted to out-of-frame rearrangements, and those results were checked against IGoR. In a later analysis, hypergeometric tests were used to score TCR-TCR, TCR-HLA and TCR-CMV co-occurrence, with a repertoire-size bias correction applied to TCR pairs. To estimate false discovery rates, a later analysis permuted the HLA or CMV assignments 20 times. In a later analysis, co-occurring TCRs were grouped using DBSCAN, with TCRdist sequence similarity added in when clustering inside HLA-allele-positive subsets. Repertoires with fewer than 30,000 or more than 120,000 public chains were left out of co-occurrence clustering, as were five repertoires with anomalous nucleotide sharing. TCRdb provides this immuneACCESS table in a form limited to in-frame rearrangements. Some clones are lacking; in checked studies, under half of them reflect an unresolved V gene, and why the rest are absent is not known. V, J and clone size derive from that table, while D and trimming were established from the DNA sequence. This sample holds some 50,000 clones; roughly 70% were observed only once. Clones ranked in the top ten supply roughly a fifth of the sample.

From the cysteine through the phenylalanine, the CDR3 covers 14 amino acids. The entry retains the CDR3 DNA only, 42 bases that are in frame from base 1. Trimming takes 4 bases off V and 3 bases off J; junction bases not matched to a gene: 2. Based on the germline V gene, the CDR1 and CDR2 sequences are SQVTM and ANQGSEA. The sequence was collected from a woman between 50 and 59 years old in good health and CMV-seropositive. Sequencing was carried out using PBMCs. Recombination linked TRBV29-1 to TRBJ2-7, and 14 bases in between align with TRBD2. CDR3 protein: CSVGLAGGDYEQYF. DNA sequence: TGCAGCGTTGGACTAGCGGGAGGGGACTACGAGCAGTACTTC.